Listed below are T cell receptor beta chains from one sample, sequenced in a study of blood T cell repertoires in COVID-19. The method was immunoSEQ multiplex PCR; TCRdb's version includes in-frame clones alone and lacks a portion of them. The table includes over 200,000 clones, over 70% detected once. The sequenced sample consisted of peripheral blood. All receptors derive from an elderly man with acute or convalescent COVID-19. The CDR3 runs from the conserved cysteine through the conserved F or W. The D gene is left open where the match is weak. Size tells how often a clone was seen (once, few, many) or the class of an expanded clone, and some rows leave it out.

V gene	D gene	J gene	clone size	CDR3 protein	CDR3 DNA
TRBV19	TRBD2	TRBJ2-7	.	CASSIRAGGLRGEQYF	TGTGCCAGTAGTATCAGGGCGGGGGGCCTCCGAGGCGAGCAGTACTTC
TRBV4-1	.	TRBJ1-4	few	CASSQEVTVTGEKLFF	TGCGCCAGCAGCCAAGAAGTTACAGTTACGGGGGAAAAACTGTTTTTT
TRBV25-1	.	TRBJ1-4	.	CASSEGGGREKLFF	TGTGCCAGCAGTGAGGGAGGGGGGCGCGAAAAACTGTTTTTT
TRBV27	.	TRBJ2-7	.	CASKGLSWGEQYF	TGTGCCAGCAAAGGACTCAGCTGGGGCGAGCAGTACTTC
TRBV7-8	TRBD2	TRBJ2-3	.	CASSFPSGALYQHKTDTQYF	TGTGCCAGCAGCTTTCCTAGCGGGGCCCTCTACCAACACAAGACAGATACGCAGTATTTT
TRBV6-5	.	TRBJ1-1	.	CASRRYTEAFF	TGTGCCAGCAGGCGGTACACTGAAGCTTTCTTT
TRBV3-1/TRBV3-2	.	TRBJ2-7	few	CASSQEWASSREQYF	TGTGCCAGCAGCCAAGAATGGGCTAGCTCCCGCGAGCAGTACTTC
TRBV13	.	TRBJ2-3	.	CASSLGRETDTQYF	TGTGCCAGCAGCTTAGGTAGGGAGACAGATACGCAGTATTTT
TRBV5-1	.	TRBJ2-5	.	CASSLGGLPQETQYF	TGCGCCAGCAGCTTGGGAGGACTTCCTCAAGAGACCCAGTACTTC
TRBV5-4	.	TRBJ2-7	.	CASSLASQGAYEQYF	TGTGCCAGCAGCTTGGCCAGTCAGGGCGCATACGAGCAGTACTTC
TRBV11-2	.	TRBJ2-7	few	CASSLRRVSSYEQYF	TGTGCCAGCAGCTTGCGCAGGGTTTCTTCCTACGAGCAGTACTTC
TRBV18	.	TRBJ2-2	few	CASSPFGGLTGELFF	TGTGCCAGCTCACCATTCGGGGGGCTCACCGGGGAGCTGTTTTTT
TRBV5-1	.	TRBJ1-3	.	CASSLAFESGNTIYF	TGCGCCAGCAGCTTAGCCTTTGAATCTGGAAACACCATATATTTT
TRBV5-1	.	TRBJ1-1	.	CASSLGSGNTEAFF	TGCGCCAGCAGCTTGGGATCCGGGAACACTGAAGCTTTCTTT
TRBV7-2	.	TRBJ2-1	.	CASSLGLLAGEQFF	TGTGCCAGCAGCTTGGGACTTCTGGCGGGTGAGCAGTTCTTC
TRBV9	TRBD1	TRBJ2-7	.	CASSARTGGYEQYF	TGTGCCAGCAGCGCCAGGACAGGGGGCTACGAGCAGTACTTC